This is a list of T cell receptor beta chains from one sample in a study of T cell repertoires in cytomegalovirus infection. One entry per CDR3 protein, called by TCRdb with MiXCR from the reads. The sample lists 200,000 or so distinct CDR3 sequences; roughly a fifth were seen once. Sequenced sample: PBMCs. The receptors were sampled from a human donor in good health (CMV status not recorded). Some clones in this sample may be carry-over from other donors' samples. Each CDR3 is given with its conserved first and last residue. A D gene is named only where the DNA matches it firmly. Clone size is stated in some rows and not others, as once, few, many or a class when expanded.

J	V	D	size	DNA	CDR3
TRBJ1-2	TRBV12-3/TRBV12-4	TRBD1	few	TGTGCCAGCAGTTCGGACAGGGCTGGCTACACCTTC	CASSSDRAGYTF
TRBJ1-1	TRBV12-3/TRBV12-4	NA	NA	TGTGCCAGCAGTTTTGTGGTAGGACCGAACACTGAAGCTTTCTTT	CASSFVVGPNTEAFF
TRBJ2-1	TRBV6-2/TRBV6-3	TRBD2	many	TGTGCCAGCACTGAAGGACTAGCGGGAGGTTATGAGCAGTTCTTC	CASTEGLAGGYEQFF
TRBJ2-7	TRBV20-1	TRBD1	few	TGCAGTGCTAGCGGACAGGGCGACGAGCAGTACTTC	CSASGQGDEQYF
TRBJ2-1	TRBV7-3	TRBD2	NA	TGTGCCAGCAGCTTAAGTCGACTAGCCGATGAGCAGTTCTTC	CASSLSRLADEQFF
TRBJ2-5	TRBV12-3/TRBV12-4	TRBD2	NA	TGTGCCAGCAGTTTATTTCCCCGGCTAGCGGAAGAGACCCAGTACTTC	CASSLFPRLAEETQYF
TRBJ2-7	TRBV7-9	NA	few	TGTGCCAGCAGCTTAGATTCGGGCCTCTCCTACGAGCAGTACTTC	CASSLDSGLSYEQYF
TRBJ1-1	TRBV6-2/TRBV6-3	NA	many	TGTGCCAGCAGTTACTCCCTCACTGAAGCTTTCTTT	CASSYSLTEAFF
TRBJ1-5	TRBV19	NA	NA	TGTGCGAGTACTGGAGGGCAGCCCCAGCATTTT	CASTGGQPQHF
TRBJ1-2	TRBV20-1	NA	NA	TGCAGTGCCCCAGGGTACGGCTACACCTTC	CSAPGYGYTF
TRBJ2-3	TRBV20-1	TRBD2	NA	TGCAGTGTTTCAGCGGGGAGCGCAGATACGCAGTATTTT	CSVSAGSADTQYF
TRBJ2-5	TRBV25-1	NA	many	TGTGCCAGCAGTGAATCGAAGGTGGGAGCCCAAGAGACCCAGTACTTC	CASSESKVGAQETQYF
TRBJ2-4	TRBV4-2	NA	NA	TGTGCCAGCAGCCAAGACGTAGACCGGTCCCAAAACATTCAGTACTTC	CASSQDVDRSQNIQYF
TRBJ2-3	TRBV20-1	NA	NA	TGCAGTGCTAGACGAAAGAGTCGGGCCACAGATACGCAGTATTTT	CSARRKSRATDTQYF
TRBJ2-1	TRBV10-3	NA	NA	TGTGCCATCAGTGAGCCCGCGGGGACCGCCAATGAGCAGTTCTTC	CAISEPAGTANEQFF
TRBJ2-1	TRBV6-2/TRBV6-3	TRBD2	NA	TGTGCCAGCAGTCGAGCGGGGAGCTCCTACAATGAGCAGTTCTTC	CASSRAGSSYNEQFF
TRBJ2-2	TRBV20-1	NA	NA	TGCAGTGCTAGCAGGACAGATTTCGGGGAGCTGTTTTTT	CSASRTDFGELFF
TRBJ2-5	TRBV4-2	NA	few	TGTGCCAGCAGCCAAGGAGACTTATCGGGACCCCAAGAGACCCAGTACTTC	CASSQGDLSGPQETQYF
TRBJ2-1	TRBV10-3	NA	NA	TGTGCCATCAGCCGGGACTCTGTCTCCTACAATGAGCAGTTCTTC	CAISRDSVSYNEQFF
TRBJ2-2	TRBV12-3/TRBV12-4	NA	NA	TGTGCCGGCAGTTCGACTAGTTACTCCGGGGAGCTGTTTTTT	CAGSSTSYSGELFF
TRBJ1-2	TRBV29-1	TRBD1	few	TGCAGCGAAGGGGGACAGGGTAGTGGCTACACCTTC	CSEGGQGSGYTF
TRBJ2-1	TRBV6-6	NA	few	TGTGCCAGCAGTTACCTAGCGTCTAGGGAGAATGAGCAGTTCTTC	CASSYLASRENEQFF
TRBJ2-1	TRBV7-7	TRBD2	NA	TGTGCCAGCAGCGCCGGGACTAGTTTCAATGAGCAGTTCTTC	CASSAGTSFNEQFF
TRBJ2-7	TRBV7-2	NA	once	TGTGCCAGCAGCTTAGAGCTCGGACAGCTCTACGAGCAGTACTTC	CASSLELGQLYEQYF
TRBJ2-1	TRBV24-1	NA	NA	TGTGCCACCAGCCCGGGTGGGGAGACCTACAATGAGCAGTTCTTC	CATSPGGETYNEQFF
TRBJ2-7	TRBV7-2	NA	many	TGTGCCAGCAGCCAACGGGACGGATTCTACGAGCAGTACTTC	CASSQRDGFYEQYF
TRBJ1-2	TRBV12-3/TRBV12-4	NA	few	TGTGCCAGCAGGGCGGGGACGGCTAACTATGGCTACACCTTC	CASRAGTANYGYTF
TRBJ2-5	TRBV20-1	NA	few	TGCAGTGCTAGAGGGGCGGTCGGGCAAGAGACCCAGTACTTC	CSARGAVGQETQYF
TRBJ2-2	TRBV7-2	NA	many	TGTGCCAGCAGCCCCGTTGGCGGGGAGCTGTTTTTT	CASSPVGGELFF
TRBJ2-7	TRBV19	NA	few	TGTGCCAGTAGTATCGCTTTCGGGCAGCACCCCTACGAGCAGTACTTC	CASSIAFGQHPYEQYF
TRBJ2-7	TRBV7-6	TRBD2	NA	TGTGCCAGCAAAACCACGAGCGGGGGGGCTGGCGAGCAGTACTTC	CASKTTSGGAGEQYF
TRBJ2-1	TRBV5-6	TRBD1	few	TGTGCCAGCAGCTGGGGGACCGGACAGGGATTTTCGGGTAATGAGCAGTTCTTC	CASSWGTGQGFSGNEQFF